One T cell receptor (beta chain) is described in this entry. The source of the sample is a study of blood T cells in healthy people across ages. The V gene's germline CDR1 is GTSNPN and CDR2 SVGIG (reference sequence). The V gene lost 8 bases and the J gene lost 5 bases, with 21 bases spanning the gap. The CDR3 sequence is 14 residues long. With a J-beta primer mix and a sample-barcoded 5' primer, a second PCR ran about 6 to 11 cycles. TCRdb fed the 5' RACE reads into MiXCR, producing one record per CDR3 protein. The sample includes some 1.5 million distinct CDR3 sequences, 28% of them seen just once.

V and J are TRBV30 and TRBJ2-5, with D maybe TRBD2 (8 bases). This sequence originates from a woman aged 30 to 39 in good health. The sample consisted of blood. This chain's CDR3 is CAVDGVAGQETQYF. Written as DNA, the CDR3 is TGTGCCGTGGACGGCGTAGCGGGACAGGAGACCCAGTACTTC.